The clone carrying this T cell receptor beta chain was seen a few times. The data derive from a study of blood T cell repertoires in COVID-19. Background on the study: In each case, the material was cDNA or gDNA derived from T cells, B-cell-depleted T cells, or PBMCs.

The V segment lost 3 bases and the J segment 4 bases; nucleotides outside the gene matches: 8. CDR1 is SGDLS, CDR2 YYNGEE, per germline. The CDR3 is made up of 16 amino acids. Repertoires were generated with immunoSEQ multiplex PCR, while TCRdb's copy carries only in-frame clones and drops some. Of about 92,000 clones in the sample, around 85% were seen once. The source of this sequence is a woman between 55 and 75 years old with COVID-19, enrolled during active disease. J is TRBJ2-3 and V is TRBV9, with 10 bases fitting TRBD1. Input material: peripheral blood. DNA for the CDR3: TGTGCCAGCAGCGCCTTAGGACAGGGGGGGGCAGATACGCAGTATTTT. This sequence encodes CASSALGQGGADTQYF.